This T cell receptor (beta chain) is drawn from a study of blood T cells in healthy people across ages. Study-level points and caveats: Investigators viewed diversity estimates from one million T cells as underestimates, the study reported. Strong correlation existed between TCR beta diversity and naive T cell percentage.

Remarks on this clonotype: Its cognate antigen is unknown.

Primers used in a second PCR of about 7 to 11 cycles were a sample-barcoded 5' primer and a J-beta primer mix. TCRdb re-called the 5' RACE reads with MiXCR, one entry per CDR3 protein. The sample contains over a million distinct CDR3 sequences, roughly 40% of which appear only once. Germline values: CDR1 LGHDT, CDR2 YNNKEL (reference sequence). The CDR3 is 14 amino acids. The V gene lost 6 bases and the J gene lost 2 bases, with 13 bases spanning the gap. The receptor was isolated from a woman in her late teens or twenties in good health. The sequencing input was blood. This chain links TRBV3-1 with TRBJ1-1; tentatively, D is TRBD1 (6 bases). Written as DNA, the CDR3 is TGTGCCAGCAGGCCATGGACAGACAACACTGAAGCTTTCTTT. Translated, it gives CASRPWTDNTEAFF.